Listed here is a single T cell receptor (beta chain). Here immunoSEQ multiplex PCR was the method, and the copy in TCRdb shows in-frame clones only, minus some. The sample lists some 64,000 clones, about 87% occurring once. The data derive from a study of OX40 agonist ivuxolimab in advanced cancers. Germline loops: CDR1 MNHNS, CDR2 SASEGT. V dropped 8 bases and J dropped 0; count of bases not matched to a gene: 4. CDR3 length: 15 amino acids. The input for sequencing was CD4+ or CD8+ T cells sorted from blood, taken in a trial of the OX40 agonist ivuxolimab. V and J are TRBV6-1 and TRBJ2-6; TRBD2 agrees at 7 bases. This clonotype originated in an adult with an advanced solid tumor such as melanoma, head and neck, liver or kidney cancer. In DNA form, the CDR3 reads TGTGCCAGCGGGGGGGACGTCTCTGGGGCCAACGTCCTGACTTTC. Encoded protein: CASGGDVSGANVLTF.